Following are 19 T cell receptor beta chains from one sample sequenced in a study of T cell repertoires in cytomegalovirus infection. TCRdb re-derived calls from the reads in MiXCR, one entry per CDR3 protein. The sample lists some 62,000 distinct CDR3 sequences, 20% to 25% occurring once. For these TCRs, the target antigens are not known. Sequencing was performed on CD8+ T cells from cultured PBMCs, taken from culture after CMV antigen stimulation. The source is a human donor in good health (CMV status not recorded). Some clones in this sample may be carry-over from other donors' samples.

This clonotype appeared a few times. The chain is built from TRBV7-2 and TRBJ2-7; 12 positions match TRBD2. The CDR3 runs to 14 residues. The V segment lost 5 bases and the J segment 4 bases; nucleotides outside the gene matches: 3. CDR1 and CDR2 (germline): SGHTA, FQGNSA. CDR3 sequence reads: CASSPGLAGYEQYF. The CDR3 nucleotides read TGTGCCAGCAGCCCTGGACTAGCGGGGTACGAGCAGTACTTC.

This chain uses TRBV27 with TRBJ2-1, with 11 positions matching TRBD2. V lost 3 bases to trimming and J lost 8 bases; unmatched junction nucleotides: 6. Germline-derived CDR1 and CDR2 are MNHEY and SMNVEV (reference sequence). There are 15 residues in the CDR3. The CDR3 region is CASSFFSGGAYEQFF. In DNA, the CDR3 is TGTGCCAGCAGTTTTTTTAGCGGGGGGGCCTATGAGCAGTTCTTC.

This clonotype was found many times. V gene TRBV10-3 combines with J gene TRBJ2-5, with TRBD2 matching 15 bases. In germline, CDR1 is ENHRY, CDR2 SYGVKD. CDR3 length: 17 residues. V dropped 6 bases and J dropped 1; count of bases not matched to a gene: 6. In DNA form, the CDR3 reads TGTGCCATCAGCGTGGGACTAGCGGGGGGCTTCCAAGAGACCCAGTACTTC. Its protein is CAISVGLAGGFQETQYF.

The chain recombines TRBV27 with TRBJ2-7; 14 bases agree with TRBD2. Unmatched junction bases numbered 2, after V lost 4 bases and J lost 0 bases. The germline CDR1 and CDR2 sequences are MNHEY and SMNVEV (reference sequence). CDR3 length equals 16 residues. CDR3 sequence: CASSWTSGGPSYEQYF. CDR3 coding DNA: TGTGCCAGCAGTTGGACTAGCGGGGGGCCCTCCTACGAGCAGTACTTC.

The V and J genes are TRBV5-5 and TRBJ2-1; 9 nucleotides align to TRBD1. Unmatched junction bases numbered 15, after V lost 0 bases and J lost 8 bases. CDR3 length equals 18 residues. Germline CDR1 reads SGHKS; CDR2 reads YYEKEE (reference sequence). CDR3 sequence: CASSLDYYRGREIDEQFF. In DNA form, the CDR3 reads TGTGCCAGCAGCTTGGATTACTACAGGGGGCGCGAAATCGATGAGCAGTTCTTC.

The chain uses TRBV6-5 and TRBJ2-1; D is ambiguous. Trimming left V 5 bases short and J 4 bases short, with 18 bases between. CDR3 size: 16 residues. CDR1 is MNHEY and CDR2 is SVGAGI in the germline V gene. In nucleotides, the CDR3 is TGTGCCAGCAGTCCCCGCCCCTTGGACCCTTACAATGAGCAGTTCTTC. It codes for CASSPRPLDPYNEQFF.

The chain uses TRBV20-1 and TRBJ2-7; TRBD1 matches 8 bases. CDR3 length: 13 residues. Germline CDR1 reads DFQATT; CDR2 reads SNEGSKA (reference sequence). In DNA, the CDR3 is TGCAGCGTCCGGGACAGGAACTCCTACGAGCAGTACTTC. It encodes CSVRDRNSYEQYF.

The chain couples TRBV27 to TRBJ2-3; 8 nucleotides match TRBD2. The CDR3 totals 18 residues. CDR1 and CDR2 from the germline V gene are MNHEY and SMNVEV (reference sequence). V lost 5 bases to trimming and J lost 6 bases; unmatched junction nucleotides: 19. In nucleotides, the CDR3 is TGTGCCAGCAGTAACCCGGGGGGGGGGCCGGGGATCGGTGATACGCAGTATTTT. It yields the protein CASSNPGGGPGIGDTQYF.

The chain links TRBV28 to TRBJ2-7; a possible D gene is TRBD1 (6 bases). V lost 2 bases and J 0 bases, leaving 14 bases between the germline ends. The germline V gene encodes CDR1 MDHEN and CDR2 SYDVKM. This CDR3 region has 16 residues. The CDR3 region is CASSLTGQGSSYEQYF. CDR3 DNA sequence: TGTGCCAGCAGTTTAACTGGCCAGGGGAGCTCCTACGAGCAGTACTTC.

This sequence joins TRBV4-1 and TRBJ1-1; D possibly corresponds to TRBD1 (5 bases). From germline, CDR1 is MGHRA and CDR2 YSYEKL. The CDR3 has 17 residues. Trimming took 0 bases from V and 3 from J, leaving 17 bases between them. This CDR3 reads CASSQDWGTGDDTEAFF. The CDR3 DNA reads TGCGCCAGCAGCCAAGATTGGGGAACAGGCGACGACACTGAAGCTTTCTTT.

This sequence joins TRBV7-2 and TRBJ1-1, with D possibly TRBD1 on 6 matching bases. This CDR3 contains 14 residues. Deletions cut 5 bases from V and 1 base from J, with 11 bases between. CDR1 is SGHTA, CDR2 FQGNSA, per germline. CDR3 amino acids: CASSAGQTNTEAFF. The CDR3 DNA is TGTGCCAGCAGCGCAGGACAGACGAACACTGAAGCTTTCTTT.

CDR3 coding DNA: TGTGCCAGCAGGCCCCCGGGGGCTAGAGAAGCTTTCTTT. Protein: CASRPPGAREAFF. The chain couples TRBV27 to TRBJ1-1, with D maybe TRBD1 (6 bases). The CDR3 length is 13 residues. Germline loops: CDR1 MNHEY, CDR2 SMNVEV (reference sequence). V was cut by 6 bases and J by 8 bases, with 16 bases left in between.

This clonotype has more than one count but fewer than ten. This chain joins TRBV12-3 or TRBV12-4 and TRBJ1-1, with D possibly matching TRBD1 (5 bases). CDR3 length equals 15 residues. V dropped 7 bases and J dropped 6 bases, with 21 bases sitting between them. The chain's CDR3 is CASTPRQWTSPEAFF. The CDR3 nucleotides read TGTGCCAGCACCCCACGACAGTGGACGAGCCCTGAAGCTTTCTTT.

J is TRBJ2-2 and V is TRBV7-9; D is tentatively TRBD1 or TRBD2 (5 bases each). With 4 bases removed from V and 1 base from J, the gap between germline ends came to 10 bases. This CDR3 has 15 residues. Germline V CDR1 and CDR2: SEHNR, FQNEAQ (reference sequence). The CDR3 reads CASSSPGLNTGELFF. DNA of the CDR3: TGTGCCAGCAGCTCGCCGGGGCTGAACACCGGGGAGCTGTTTTTT.

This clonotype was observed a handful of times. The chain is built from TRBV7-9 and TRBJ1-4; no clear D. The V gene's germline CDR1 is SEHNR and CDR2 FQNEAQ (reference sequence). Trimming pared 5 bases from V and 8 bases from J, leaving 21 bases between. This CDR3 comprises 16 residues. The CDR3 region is CASSDQTGPLREKLFF. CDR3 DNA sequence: TGTGCCAGCAGCGACCAGACCGGGCCCCTCCGGGAAAAACTGTTTTTT.

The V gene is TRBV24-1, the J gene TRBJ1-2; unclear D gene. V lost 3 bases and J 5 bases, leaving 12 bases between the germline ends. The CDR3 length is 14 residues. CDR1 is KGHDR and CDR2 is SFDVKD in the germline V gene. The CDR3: CATSDAAGVYGYTF. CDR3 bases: TGTGCCACCAGTGATGCGGCGGGAGTGTATGGCTACACCTTC.

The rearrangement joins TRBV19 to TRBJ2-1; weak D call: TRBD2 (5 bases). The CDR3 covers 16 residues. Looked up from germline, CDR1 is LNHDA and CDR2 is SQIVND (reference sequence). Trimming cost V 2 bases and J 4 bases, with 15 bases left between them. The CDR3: CASSILQLGLYNEQFF. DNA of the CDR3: TGTGCCAGTAGTATATTACAACTAGGCCTTTACAATGAGCAGTTCTTC.

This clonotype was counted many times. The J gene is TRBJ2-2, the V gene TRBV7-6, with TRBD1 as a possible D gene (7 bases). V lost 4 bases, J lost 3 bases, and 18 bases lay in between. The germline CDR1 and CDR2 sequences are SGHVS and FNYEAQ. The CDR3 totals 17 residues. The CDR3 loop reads CASSSPGGGGDTGELFF. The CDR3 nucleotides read TGTGCCAGCAGCTCCCCAGGGGGTGGCGGGGACACCGGGGAGCTGTTTTTT.

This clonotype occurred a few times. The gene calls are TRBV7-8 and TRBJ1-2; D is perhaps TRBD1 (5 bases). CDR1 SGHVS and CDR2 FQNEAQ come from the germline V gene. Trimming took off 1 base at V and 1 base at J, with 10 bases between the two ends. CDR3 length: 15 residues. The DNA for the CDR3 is TGTGCCAGCAGCTTAGAGCAGGGTGTTAACTATGGCTACACCTTC. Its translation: CASSLEQGVNYGYTF.